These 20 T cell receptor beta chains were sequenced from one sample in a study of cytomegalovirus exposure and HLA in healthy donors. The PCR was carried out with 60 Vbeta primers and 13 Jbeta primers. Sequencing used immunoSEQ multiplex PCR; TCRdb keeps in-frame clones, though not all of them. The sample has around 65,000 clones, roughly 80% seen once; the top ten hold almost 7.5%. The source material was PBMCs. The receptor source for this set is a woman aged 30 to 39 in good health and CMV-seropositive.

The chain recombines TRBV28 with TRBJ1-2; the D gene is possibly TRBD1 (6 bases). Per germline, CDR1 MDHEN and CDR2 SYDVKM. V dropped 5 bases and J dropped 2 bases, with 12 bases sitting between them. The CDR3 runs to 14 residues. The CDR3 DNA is TGTGCCAGCAGTGAAGCGACAGGCAACTATGGCTACACCTTC. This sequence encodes CASSEATGNYGYTF.

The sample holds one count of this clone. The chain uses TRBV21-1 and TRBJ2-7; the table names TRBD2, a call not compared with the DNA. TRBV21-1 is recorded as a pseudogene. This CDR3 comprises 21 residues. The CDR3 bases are TGTGCCAGCAGCAAAGAAGGACTAGCGGGAGTAGGGTCTTTGAGCTCCTACGAGCAGTACTTC. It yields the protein CASSKEGLAGVGSLSSYEQYF.

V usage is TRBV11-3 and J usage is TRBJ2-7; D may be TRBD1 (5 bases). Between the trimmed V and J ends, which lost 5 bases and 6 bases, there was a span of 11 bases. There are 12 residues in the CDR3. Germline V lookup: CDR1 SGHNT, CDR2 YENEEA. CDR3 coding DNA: TGTGCCAGCAGCAAAAGGGGCCGCGAGCAGTACTTC. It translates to CASSKRGREQYF.

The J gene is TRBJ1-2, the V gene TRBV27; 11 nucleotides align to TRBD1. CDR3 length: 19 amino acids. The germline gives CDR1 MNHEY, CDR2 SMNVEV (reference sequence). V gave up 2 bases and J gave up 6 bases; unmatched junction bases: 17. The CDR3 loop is CASSLISGGQGGRENGYTF. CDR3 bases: TGTGCCAGCAGTTTAATATCCGGGGGACAGGGGGGCCGTGAAAATGGCTACACCTTC.

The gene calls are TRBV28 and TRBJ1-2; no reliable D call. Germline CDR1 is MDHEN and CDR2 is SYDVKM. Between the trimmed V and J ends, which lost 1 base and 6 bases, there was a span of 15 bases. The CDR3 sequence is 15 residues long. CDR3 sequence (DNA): TGTGCCAGCAGTTTATCGCGGTTCGGGAAGGATGGCTACACCTTC. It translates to CASSLSRFGKDGYTF.

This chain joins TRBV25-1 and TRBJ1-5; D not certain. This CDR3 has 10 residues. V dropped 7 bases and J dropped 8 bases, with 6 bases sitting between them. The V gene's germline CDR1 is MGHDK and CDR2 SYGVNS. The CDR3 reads CASTPKPQHF. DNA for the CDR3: TGTGCCAGCACCCCCAAGCCCCAGCATTTT.

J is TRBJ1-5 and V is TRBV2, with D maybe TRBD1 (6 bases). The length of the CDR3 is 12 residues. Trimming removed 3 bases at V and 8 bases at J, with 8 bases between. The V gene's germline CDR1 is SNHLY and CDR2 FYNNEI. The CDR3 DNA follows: TGTGCCAGCAGTGACCCAGGGGAGCCCCAGCATTTT. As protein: CASSDPGEPQHF.

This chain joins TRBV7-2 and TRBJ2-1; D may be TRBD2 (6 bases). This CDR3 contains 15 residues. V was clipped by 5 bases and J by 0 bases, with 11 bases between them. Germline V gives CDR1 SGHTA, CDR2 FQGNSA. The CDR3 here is CASSASASSYNEQFF. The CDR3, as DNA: TGTGCCAGCAGCGCTAGCGCGAGCTCCTACAATGAGCAGTTCTTC.

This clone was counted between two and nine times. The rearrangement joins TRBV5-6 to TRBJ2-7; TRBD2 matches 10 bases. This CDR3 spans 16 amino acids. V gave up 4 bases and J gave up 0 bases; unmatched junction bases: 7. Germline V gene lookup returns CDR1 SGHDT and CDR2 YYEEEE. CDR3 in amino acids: CASSPWTSGRSYEQYF. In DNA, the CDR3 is TGTGCCAGCAGCCCCTGGACTAGCGGACGCTCCTACGAGCAGTACTTC.

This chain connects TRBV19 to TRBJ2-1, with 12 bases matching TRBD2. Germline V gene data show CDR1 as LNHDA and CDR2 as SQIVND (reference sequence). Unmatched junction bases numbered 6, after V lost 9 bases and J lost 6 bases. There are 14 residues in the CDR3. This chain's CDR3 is CASKLAGGGNEQFF. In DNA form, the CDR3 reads TGTGCCAGCAAGCTAGCGGGAGGGGGCAATGAGCAGTTCTTC.

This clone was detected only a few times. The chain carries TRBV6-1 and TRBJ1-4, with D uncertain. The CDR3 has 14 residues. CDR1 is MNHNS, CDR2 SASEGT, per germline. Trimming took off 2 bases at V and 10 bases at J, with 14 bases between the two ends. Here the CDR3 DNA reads TGTGCCAGCAGTGAAATCGCGGGTCCAGGAAAACTGTTTTTT. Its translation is CASSEIAGPGKLFF.

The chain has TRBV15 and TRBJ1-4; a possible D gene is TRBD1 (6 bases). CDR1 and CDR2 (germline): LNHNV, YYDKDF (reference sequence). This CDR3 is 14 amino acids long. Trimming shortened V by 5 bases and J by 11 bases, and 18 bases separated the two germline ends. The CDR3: CATSGGASSGKLFF. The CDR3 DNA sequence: TGTGCCACCAGCGGGGGGGCTTCGTCCGGTAAACTGTTTTTT.

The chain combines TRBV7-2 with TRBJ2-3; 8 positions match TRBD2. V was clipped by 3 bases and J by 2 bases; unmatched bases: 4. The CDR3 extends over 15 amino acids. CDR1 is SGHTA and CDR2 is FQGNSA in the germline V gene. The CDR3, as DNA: TGTGCCAGCAGCTTTCTAGCGGGCCCCACAGATACGCAGTATTTT. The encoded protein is CASSFLAGPTDTQYF.

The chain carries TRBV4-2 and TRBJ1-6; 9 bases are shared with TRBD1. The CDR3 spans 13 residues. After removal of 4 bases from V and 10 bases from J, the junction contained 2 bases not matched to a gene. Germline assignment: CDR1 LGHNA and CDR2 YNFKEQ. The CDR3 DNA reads TGTGCCAGCAGCCGGGACAGGGACTCACCCCTCCACTTT. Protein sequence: CASSRDRDSPLHF.

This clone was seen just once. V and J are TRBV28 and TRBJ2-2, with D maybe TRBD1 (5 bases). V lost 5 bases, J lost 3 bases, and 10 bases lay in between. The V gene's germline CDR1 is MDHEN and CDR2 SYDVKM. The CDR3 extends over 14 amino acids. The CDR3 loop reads CASSLDSYTGELFF. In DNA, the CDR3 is TGTGCCAGCAGTCTCGACAGCTACACCGGGGAGCTGTTTTTT.

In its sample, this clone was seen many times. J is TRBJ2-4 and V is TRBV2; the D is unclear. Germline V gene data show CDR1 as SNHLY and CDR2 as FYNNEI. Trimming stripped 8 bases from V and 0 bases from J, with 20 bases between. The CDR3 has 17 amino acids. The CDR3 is CASHENEASLAKNIQYF. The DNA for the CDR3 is TGTGCCAGCCACGAGAATGAGGCCAGTCTAGCCAAAAACATTCAGTACTTC.

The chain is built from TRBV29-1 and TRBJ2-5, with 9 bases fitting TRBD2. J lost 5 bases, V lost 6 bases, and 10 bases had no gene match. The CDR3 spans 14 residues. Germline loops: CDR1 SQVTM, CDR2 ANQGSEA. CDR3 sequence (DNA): TGCAGCGTCGGGCGGGAGGGCCCGTTGGAGACCCAGTACTTC. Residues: CSVGREGPLETQYF.

In DNA form, the CDR3 reads TGCGCCAGCAGCTTGCGGGGGGCTGGCGGGGAGCTGTTTTTT. This gives the protein CASSLRGAGGELFF. The chain employs TRBV5-1 and TRBJ2-2; maybe TRBD2 (7 bases). The CDR3 length is 14 residues. With 1 base removed from V and 7 bases from J, the gap between germline ends came to 11 bases. Germline CDR1 SGHRS, CDR2 YFSETQ.

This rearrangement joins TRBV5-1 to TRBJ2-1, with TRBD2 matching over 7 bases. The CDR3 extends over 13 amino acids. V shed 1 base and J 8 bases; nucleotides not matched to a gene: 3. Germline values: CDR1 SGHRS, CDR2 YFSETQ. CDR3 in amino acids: CASSLRLAHEQFF. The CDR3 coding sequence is TGCGCCAGCAGCTTGAGACTAGCCCATGAGCAGTTCTTC.

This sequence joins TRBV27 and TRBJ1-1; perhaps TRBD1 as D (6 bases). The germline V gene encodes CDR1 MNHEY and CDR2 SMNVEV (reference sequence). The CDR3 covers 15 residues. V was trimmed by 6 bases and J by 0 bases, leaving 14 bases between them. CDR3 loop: CASRRGGTLNTEAFF. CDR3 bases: TGTGCCAGCAGGAGGGGGGGGACCCTGAACACTGAAGCTTTCTTT.